Presented here are 7 T cell receptor beta chains from one specimen sequenced in a study of cytomegalovirus exposure and HLA in healthy donors (dated by TCRdb to the late 2010s). The library relied on the immunoSEQ multiplex PCR assay. For the multiplex PCR, a mixture combining 60 forward primers for TCR Vbeta segments and 13 reverse primers for TCR Jbeta segments was used. In TCRdb, the immuneACCESS table is reduced to in-frame sequences with V and J assigned. These tables do not hold every clone; where another copy was compared, an unresolved V gene accounts for under half, and the others remain unexplained. The sample profile shows approximately 150,000 clones; approximately 88% of them were found once. The ten largest clones represent about 0.9% of the sample. The material sequenced was PBMCs. These receptors were taken from a woman between 25 and 40 years old in good health and CMV-seronegative.

The chain employs TRBV6-6 and TRBJ1-1, with D perhaps TRBD1 (6 bases). CDR3 length equals 15 residues. The germline V gene has CDR1 MNHNY and CDR2 SVGAGI (reference sequence). V was cut by 0 bases and J by 6 bases, with 14 bases left in between. CDR3 in amino acids: CASSYSTGNMPEAFF. In DNA form, the CDR3 reads TGTGCCAGCAGTTACTCAACAGGGAACATGCCTGAAGCTTTCTTT.

The V gene is TRBV11-1, the J gene TRBJ1-1; the D is unclear. The germline V gene has CDR1 SGHAT and CDR2 FQDESV (reference sequence). The V end was cut by 5 bases, the J end by 3 bases, with 13 bases between. This CDR3 has 14 amino acids. Written as DNA, the CDR3 is TGTGCCAGCAGCCTATTGGCAGGATACACTGAAGCTTTCTTT. Protein product: CASSLLAGYTEAFF.

CDR3 DNA: TGTGCCAGCAGTTCAGGGACAGCCGGGAATTTGGGATCCAATGAAAAACTGTTTTTT. It specifies CASSSGTAGNLGSNEKLFF. The V gene is TRBV27, the J gene TRBJ1-4, with 7 bases lining up with TRBD1. CDR3 length: 19 residues. Germline V CDR1 and CDR2: MNHEY, SMNVEV (reference sequence). Germline trimming cut 4 bases from V and 5 bases from J; bases unmatched to any gene: 19.

The chain carries TRBV7-2 and TRBJ2-1; D is unresolved. Germline values: CDR1 SGHTA, CDR2 FQGNSA. V shed 5 bases and J shed 9 bases, with 8 bases lying between them. The CDR3 has 11 residues. The CDR3, as DNA: TGTGCCAGCAGCGCGAGGAGTGAGCAGTTCTTC. Protein product: CASSARSEQFF.

The rearrangement links TRBV6-5 to TRBJ1-1; 8 nucleotides match TRBD1. V gave up 3 bases and J gave up 1 base; unmatched junction bases: 4. Germline CDR1 MNHEY, CDR2 SVGAGI. This CDR3 is 15 amino acids long. CDR3 nucleotides: TGTGCCAGCAGTTATCAGGGGGCGCGGAACACTGAAGCTTTCTTT. This sequence encodes CASSYQGARNTEAFF.

The chain joins TRBV19 to TRBJ2-1, with 9 bases matching TRBD1. The CDR3 length is 15 residues. V gave up 6 bases and J gave up 5 bases; unmatched junction bases: 8. Germline lookup yields CDR1 LNHDA and CDR2 SQIVND (reference sequence). This CDR3 reads CASSPGQGPNNEQFF. DNA of the CDR3: TGTGCCAGTAGCCCCGGACAGGGGCCTAACAATGAGCAGTTCTTC.

The chain has TRBV27 and TRBJ2-3; possible D gene TRBD1, 5 bases. CDR1 is MNHEY and CDR2 is SMNVEV in the germline V gene (reference sequence). The CDR3 is 16 residues long. Between the trimmed V and J ends, which lost 3 bases and 1 base, there was a span of 14 bases. The CDR3 nucleotides read TGTGCCAGCAGTTTCCTGTCAGGGATGGGCACAGATACGCAGTATTTT. Translating gives CASSFLSGMGTDTQYF.